This entry lists 32 T cell receptor beta chains sequenced from one sample in a study of radiotherapy plus CTLA-4 blockade in lung cancer. The assay was immunoSEQ multiplex PCR, and TCRdb's table has in-frame clones only and misses some. There are 60,000 to 75,000 clones in the sample; around 69% occur only once, and more than 15% lies in the top ten. The sequencing here drew on peripheral blood, taken from a patient treated with radiotherapy plus ipilimumab. These receptors originate from a human donor with non-small cell lung cancer whose response to radiotherapy plus ipilimumab could not be evaluated. Some clones in this sample may be carry-over from other donors' samples.

The V gene is TRBV27, the J gene TRBJ2-5; D is possibly TRBD2 (6 bases). Germline V gives CDR1 MNHEY, CDR2 SMNVEV (reference sequence). The CDR3 contains 14 residues. Trimming took 10 bases from V and 2 from J, leaving 17 bases between them. CDR3 region: CAITQNGGQETQYF. In DNA form, the CDR3 reads TGTGCCATCACCCAAAACGGGGGTCAAGAGACCCAGTACTTC.

There are many counts of this clone. The chain carries TRBV7-8 and TRBJ1-4, with 7 nucleotides matching TRBD1. Germline-derived CDR1 and CDR2 are SGHVS and FQNEAQ. This CDR3 has 14 amino acids. V lost 5 bases and J lost 4; bases outside the gene matches: 4. The DNA for the CDR3 is TGTGCCAGCAGCCGGGACAGATATAATGAAAAACTGTTTTTT. This translates into CASSRDRYNEKLFF.

This sequence joins TRBV6-5 and TRBJ2-7; 7 bases map to TRBD1. Trimming removed 4 bases from V and 5 bases from J; junction bases left unmatched: 2. CDR3 size: 12 residues. Germline lookup yields CDR1 MNHEY and CDR2 SVGAGI. Here the CDR3 reads CASSLGQDEQYF. The CDR3, as DNA: TGTGCCAGCAGTTTAGGACAGGACGAGCAGTACTTC.

This clone was detected only a few times. The gene calls are TRBV19 and TRBJ1-2; D is perhaps TRBD1 (5 bases). V lost 3 bases to trimming and J lost 2 bases, with 16 bases between them. The CDR3 runs 16 residues. CDR1 and CDR2 (germline): LNHDA, SQIVND (reference sequence). CDR3 amino acids: CASSIHPPDTNYGYTF. The CDR3 DNA follows: TGTGCCAGTAGTATTCATCCGCCGGACACAAACTATGGCTACACCTTC.

The chain is built from TRBV7-8 and TRBJ2-7, with 10 nucleotides matching TRBD1. The CDR3 sequence is 15 residues long. The V gene end was trimmed by 6 bases and the J gene end by 1 base; junction bases not matched to a gene: 6. CDR1 and CDR2 (germline): SGHVS, FQNEAQ. The CDR3 spells CASSPGTGVSYEQYF. The CDR3 coding sequence is TGTGCCAGCAGTCCCGGGACAGGGGTTTCCTACGAGCAGTACTTC.

This clone was picked up a small number of times. The chain has TRBV28 and TRBJ1-5, with D hard to call. The CDR3 runs to 16 residues. Germline V CDR1 and CDR2: MDHEN, SYDVKM. V lost 5 bases and J lost 2, with 16 bases in between. CDR3 protein: CASSHPLGEGNQPQHF. Written as DNA, the CDR3 is TGTGCCAGCAGTCATCCCCTCGGGGAGGGCAATCAGCCCCAGCATTTT.

This chain joins TRBV28 and TRBJ2-5; possibly TRBD1 for D (5 bases). This CDR3 has 14 residues. CDR1 and CDR2 from the germline V gene are MDHEN and SYDVKM. Trimming removed 7 bases at V and 1 base at J, with 13 bases between. Here the CDR3 DNA reads TGTGCCAGCATCCAGACAGCTTTCCAAGAGACCCAGTACTTC. Its translation is CASIQTAFQETQYF.

The chain employs TRBV7-9 and TRBJ1-2, with D hard to call. V lost 4 bases to trimming and J lost 2 bases, with 11 bases between them. This CDR3 spans 14 amino acids. Germline loops: CDR1 SEHNR, CDR2 FQNEAQ (reference sequence). CDR3 sequence reads: CASSSEVANYGYTF. The CDR3 DNA is TGTGCCAGCAGCTCAGAGGTAGCGAACTATGGCTACACCTTC.

The V and J genes are TRBV28 and TRBJ1-1, with D maybe TRBD1 (5 bases). This CDR3 is built from 14 residues. The germline V gene has CDR1 MDHEN and CDR2 SYDVKM. Deletions cut 6 bases from V and 0 bases from J, with 11 bases between. DNA for the CDR3: TGTGCCAGCAGGGCAGGGCAAATGAACACTGAAGCTTTCTTT. It is translated as CASRAGQMNTEAFF.

The count of this clone is one. The chain couples TRBV4-3 to TRBJ1-2; TRBD1 might be the D (5 bases). This CDR3 has 15 amino acids. Germline lookup yields CDR1 LGHNA and CDR2 YSLEER. V lost 1 base to trimming and J lost 1 base, with 10 bases between them. The CDR3 sequence: CASSQAWGFNYGYTF. CDR3 nucleotide sequence: TGCGCCAGCAGCCAAGCGTGGGGCTTTAACTATGGCTACACCTTC.

This sequence joins TRBV11-3 and TRBJ2-1, with D unresolved. The CDR3 has 14 amino acids. Germline assignment: CDR1 SGHNT and CDR2 YENEEA. Trimming cost V 0 bases and J 3 bases, with 6 bases left between them. CDR3 coding DNA: TGTGCCAGCAGCTTAGAACCTATCTACAATGAGCAGTTCTTC. As protein: CASSLEPIYNEQFF.

CDR3: CASSSGGDTEAFF. For the CDR3, the DNA is TGTGCCAGCAGTTCTGGGGGGGACACTGAAGCTTTCTTT. The chain couples TRBV6-6 to TRBJ1-1, with D perhaps matching TRBD1 (5 bases). The CDR3 loop spans 13 amino acids. The V gene lost 4 bases and the J gene lost 3 bases, with 9 bases spanning the gap. Germline V gene sequence: CDR1 MNHNY, CDR2 SVGAGI (reference sequence).

V usage is TRBV5-4 and J usage is TRBJ1-2; the match to TRBD1 covers 9 bases. The CDR3 is 16 residues long. The V gene's germline CDR1 is SGHNT and CDR2 YYREEE (reference sequence). Unmatched junction bases numbered 8, after V lost 4 bases and J lost 1 base. CDR3 in amino acids: CASSPGQGGLNYGYTF. The CDR3 DNA reads TGTGCCAGCAGCCCGGGACAGGGAGGCCTTAACTATGGCTACACCTTC.

The chain joins TRBV27 to TRBJ2-7; perhaps TRBD1 as D (5 bases). CDR3 length: 14 amino acids. The germline V gene has CDR1 MNHEY and CDR2 SMNVEV (reference sequence). V was pared by 1 base and J by 3 bases, with 10 bases between. In DNA, the CDR3 is TGTGCCAGCAGTTTATTGCAGGGTGGCTACGAGCAGTACTTC. Residues: CASSLLQGGYEQYF.

V is TRBV7-2 and J is TRBJ2-1, with 10 bases matching TRBD1. With 5 bases clipped from V and 4 bases from J, the junction kept 8 bases outside the gene matches. This CDR3 region has 16 residues. From germline, CDR1 is SGHTA and CDR2 FQGNSA. The CDR3 nucleotides are TGTGCCAGCAGCAAGGCCGGGACAGGGGCGTACAATGAGCAGTTCTTC. This codes for CASSKAGTGAYNEQFF.

This clone was seen only a few times. The chain has TRBV18 and TRBJ2-3; tentatively, D is TRBD1 (5 bases). Trimming stripped 3 bases from V and 2 bases from J, with 12 bases between. The CDR3 loop spans 15 amino acids. Germline V gene data show CDR1 as KGHSH and CDR2 as LQKENI. The CDR3 sequence: CASSPRTSNTDTQYF. The CDR3 DNA follows: TGTGCCAGCTCACCTAGGACAAGCAACACAGATACGCAGTATTTT.

This clone occurred once. The DNA for the CDR3 is TGTGCCAGTAGTGAGTGGGACAGGGGCACTGAAGCTTTCTTT. Protein sequence: CASSEWDRGTEAFF. The chain is built from TRBV19 and TRBJ1-1; 10 positions agree with TRBD1. The CDR3 spans 14 residues. Germline lookup yields CDR1 LNHDA and CDR2 SQIVND (reference sequence). After removal of 5 bases from V and 4 bases from J, the junction contained 4 bases not matched to a gene. Combining the CDR3 with reference TRBV19 and TRBJ1-1 gives the whole variable domain DGGITQSPKYLFRKEGQNVTLSCEQNLNHDAMYWYRQDPGQGLRLIYYSQIVNDFQKGDIAEGYSVSREKKESFPLTVTSAQKNPTAFYLCASSEWDRGTEAFFGQGTRLTVV.

The DNA for the CDR3 is TGCGCCAGCAGCCGCCAGGGCGAGCAGTACTTC. Encoded protein: CASSRQGEQYF. The chain employs TRBV5-1 and TRBJ2-7; D is possibly TRBD1 (5 bases). CDR1 is SGHRS and CDR2 is YFSETQ in the germline V gene. Trimming removed 4 bases from V and 6 bases from J, with 8 bases in between. The CDR3 is 11 amino acids. Drawing the rest from reference TRBV5-1 and TRBJ2-7, the complete variable domain is KAGVTQTPRYLIKTRGQQVTLSCSPISGHRSVSWYQQTPGQGLQFLFEYFSETQRNKGNFPGRFSGRQFSNSRSEMNVSTLELGDSALYLCASSRQGEQYFGPGTRLTVT.

The J gene is TRBJ1-4, the V gene TRBV6-6; 8 bases are shared with TRBD1. J lost 5 bases, V lost 2 bases, and 4 bases had no gene match. The CDR3 extends over 15 amino acids. Germline assignment: CDR1 MNHNY and CDR2 SVGAGI (reference sequence). The CDR3 reads CASSYPGQGNEKLFF. CDR3 coding DNA: TGTGCCAGCAGTTACCCCGGACAGGGAAATGAAAAACTGTTTTTT.

This clone was seen a handful of times. The chain uses TRBV6-5 and TRBJ2-7; 7 bases are shared with TRBD2. Unmatched junction bases numbered 4, after V lost 5 bases and J lost 3 bases. Germline CDR1 reads MNHEY; CDR2 reads SVGAGI. The CDR3 loop spans 13 amino acids. The DNA of the CDR3 is TGTGCCAGCAGTCGGCGGGAGAGCTACGAGCAGTACTTC. It yields the protein CASSRRESYEQYF.

The rearrangement joins TRBV5-4 to TRBJ2-2, with 9 bases aligning to TRBD1. Germline V lookup: CDR1 SGHNT, CDR2 YYREEE (reference sequence). The CDR3 consists of 15 residues. J was trimmed by 2 bases and V by 4 bases; bases with no gene match: 3. The CDR3 nucleotides are TGTGCCAGCAGCCCTACAGGGGGCAACACCGGGGAGCTGTTTTTT. Translation gives CASSPTGGNTGELFF.

This sequence joins TRBV2 and TRBJ2-1; possible D gene TRBD2, 5 bases. Per the germline V gene, CDR1 is SNHLY and CDR2 is FYNNEI. V lost 11 bases to trimming and J lost 5 bases, with 16 bases between them. The CDR3 spans 13 residues. CDR3 DNA: TGTGCCTGTCAGAGTGGAGGAAACAATGAGCAGTTCTTC. Translated: CACQSGGNNEQFF.

CDR3 DNA sequence: TGCGCCAGCAGCTGGGGGACAGGGGAAGCCGGGGAGCTGTTTTTT. Its translation is CASSWGTGEAGELFF. The rearrangement uses TRBV5-1 and TRBJ2-2, with 10 bases aligning to TRBD1. CDR3 size: 15 residues. Germline trimming cut 3 bases from V and 6 bases from J; bases unmatched to any gene: 5. CDR1 is SGHRS and CDR2 is YFSETQ in the germline V gene.

The rearrangement joins TRBV6-1 to TRBJ1-4; 9 nucleotides match TRBD1. Germline V gene data show CDR1 as MNHNS and CDR2 as SASEGT. The CDR3 runs to 13 residues. Germline trimming cut 8 bases from V and 10 bases from J; bases unmatched to any gene: 8. This chain's CDR3 is CASLTGGLGKLFF. Written as DNA, the CDR3 is TGTGCCAGCCTGACAGGGGGGCTCGGAAAACTGTTTTTT.

The genes are TRBV2 and TRBJ1-1, with D perhaps TRBD1 (5 bases). CDR1 and CDR2 from the germline V gene are SNHLY and FYNNEI. V lost 3 bases and J lost 7, with 6 bases in between. CDR3 length: 11 amino acids. As DNA, the CDR3 is TGTGCCAGCAGTGACAGGGATGAAGCTTTCTTT. It codes for CASSDRDEAFF. Full variable domain (missing parts from reference TRBV2 and TRBJ1-1): EPEVTQTPSHQVTQMGQEVILRCVPISNHLYFYWYRQILGQKVEFLVSFYNNEISEKSEIFDDQFSVERPDGSNFTLKIRSTKLEDSAMYFCASSDRDEAFFGQGTRLTVV.

This clone has a single count. The chain uses TRBV4-3 and TRBJ2-7; D is uncertain. This CDR3 spans 15 amino acids. Trimming removed 1 base at V and 0 bases at J, with 10 bases between. Germline values: CDR1 LGHNA, CDR2 YSLEER. The CDR3 is CASSQGLASSYEQYF. CDR3 DNA sequence: TGCGCCAGCAGCCAAGGACTGGCTAGCTCCTACGAGCAGTACTTC.

This chain joins TRBV7-2 and TRBJ2-1; 9 positions match TRBD2. CDR3 length equals 16 residues. With V trimmed by 7 bases and J by 8 bases, 15 bases remained unmatched. CDR1 SGHTA and CDR2 FQGNSA come from the germline V gene. The CDR3 coding sequence is TGTGCCAGCAACCTAAGGGTAGCGGGGGAAAAGGATGAGCAGTTCTTC. Translating it yields CASNLRVAGEKDEQFF.

The chain employs TRBV9 and TRBJ2-3; D is possibly TRBD2 (7 bases). V was trimmed by 0 bases and J by 2 bases, leaving 10 bases between them. This CDR3 is built from 15 residues. Germline CDR1 SGDLS, CDR2 YYNGEE. The CDR3 loop reads CASSVGGGPTDTQYF. CDR3 coding DNA: TGTGCCAGCAGCGTAGGGGGGGGCCCCACAGATACGCAGTATTTT.

V and J are TRBV6-5 and TRBJ1-1; no clear D gene. V lost 5 bases, J lost 1 base, and 11 bases lay in between. The CDR3 length is 14 residues. Germline CDR1 reads MNHEY; CDR2 reads SVGAGI. The CDR3 spells CASSLTGRNTEAFF. The CDR3 nucleotides read TGTGCCAGCAGTCTGACTGGTAGGAACACTGAAGCTTTCTTT.

Here the CDR3 reads CASMLIAGGDEQYF. CDR3 coding DNA: TGTGCCAGCATGTTAATAGCGGGGGGTGACGAGCAGTACTTC. The rearrangement joins TRBV6-5 to TRBJ2-7; TRBD2 matches at 10 bases. Germline V gene sequence: CDR1 MNHEY, CDR2 SVGAGI. Unmatched junction bases numbered 8, after V lost 7 bases and J lost 5 bases. The CDR3 consists of 14 residues.

This clone appeared a single time. The chain has TRBV2 and TRBJ2-1; possible D gene TRBD1, 6 bases. The CDR3 runs 15 residues. V dropped 7 bases and J dropped 12 bases, with 25 bases sitting between them. The germline gives CDR1 SNHLY, CDR2 FYNNEI. The CDR3 region has the DNA TGTGCCAGCACGTGGGACACCCTTCTGGGCCATGGGCAGTTCTTC. Its protein is CASTWDTLLGHGQFF.

The rearrangement uses TRBV5-5 and TRBJ1-3; perhaps TRBD1 as D (6 bases). The V gene's germline CDR1 is SGHKS and CDR2 YYEKEE (reference sequence). This CDR3 has 16 residues. The V gene lost 2 bases and the J gene lost 0 bases, with 12 bases spanning the gap. The CDR3 coding sequence is TGTGCCAGCAGCTTACTACGGGACACCTCTGGAAACACCATATATTTT. Amino acid sequence: CASSLLRDTSGNTIYF.